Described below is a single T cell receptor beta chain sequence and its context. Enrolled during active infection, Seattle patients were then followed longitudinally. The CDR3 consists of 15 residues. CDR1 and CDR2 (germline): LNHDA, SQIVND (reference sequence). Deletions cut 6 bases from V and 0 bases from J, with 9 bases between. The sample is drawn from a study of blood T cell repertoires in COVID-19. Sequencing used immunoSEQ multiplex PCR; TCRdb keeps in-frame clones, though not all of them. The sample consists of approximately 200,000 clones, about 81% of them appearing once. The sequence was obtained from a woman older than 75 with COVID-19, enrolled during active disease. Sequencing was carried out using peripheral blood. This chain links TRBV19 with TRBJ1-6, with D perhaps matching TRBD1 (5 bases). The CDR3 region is CASSPGRSYNSPLHF. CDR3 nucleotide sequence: TGTGCCAGTAGCCCAGGGCGCTCCTATAATTCACCCCTCCACTTT. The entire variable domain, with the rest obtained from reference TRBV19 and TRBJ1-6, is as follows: DGGITQSPKYLFRKEGQNVTLSCEQNLNHDAMYWYRQDPGQGLRLIYYSQIVNDFQKGDIAEGYSVSREKKESFPLTVTSAQKNPTAFYLCASSPGRSYNSPLHFGNGTRLTVT.